This TCR beta chain was sequenced during a study of cytomegalovirus exposure and HLA in healthy donors. Study-wide context: As released early, the data held some 80 million unique TCRs from HLA-typed donors.

Losses at the gene ends were 0 bases for V and 9 bases for J; bases not matched to a gene: 2. CDR3 length: 14 residues. Germline CDR1 reads SGHRS; CDR2 reads YFSETQ. This clone came up many times. It was with 60 Vbeta and 13 Jbeta primers that the PCR ran. Using immunoSEQ multiplex PCR, the repertoire was profiled, and TCRdb retains in-frame clones only, with some absent. The top ten clones hold nearly 3% of a sample with 100,000 to 150,000 clones, 60% to 85% of them seen once. This chain joins TRBV5-1 and TRBJ1-6, with 8 bases lining up with TRBD1. What was sequenced was PBMCs. This receptor was taken from a woman aged 40-49 years in good health and CMV-seropositive. CDR3 in amino acids: CASSLGDRGSPLHF. The DNA for the CDR3 is TGCGCCAGCAGCTTGGGTGACAGGGGTTCACCCCTCCACTTT. Supplemented by reference TRBV5-1 and TRBJ1-6, the full variable domain reads KAGVTQTPRYLIKTRGQQVTLSCSPISGHRSVSWYQQTPGQGLQFLFEYFSETQRNKGNFPGRFSGRQFSNSRSEMNVSTLELGDSALYLCASSLGDRGSPLHFGNGTRLTVT.